This T cell receptor (beta chain) was identified in a study of response to subunit inactivated influenza vaccine. In TCRdb, the RT-PCR reads were re-called with MiXCR into one record per CDR3 protein. The sample has about 700,000 distinct CDR3 sequences, less than 20% seen once; the top ten hold more than 9%. Study conclusions and caveats: The authors suggested that few new T cells are recruited per seasonal influenza vaccination.

Germline V gives CDR1 DFQATT, CDR2 SNEGSKA (reference sequence). V was cut by 4 bases and J by 4 bases, with 8 bases left in between. The CDR3 extends over 12 amino acids. About this clonotype: Its antigen is not known.

The sequence was obtained from a man between 45 and 60 years old who received an inactivated influenza vaccine. The chain has TRBV20-1 and TRBJ1-5; D not certain. The sequences come from PBMCs from blood, collected about 13 days after vaccination. Written as DNA, the CDR3 is TGCAGTGCTAAGTCCGTTAATCAGCCCCAGCATTTT. Residues: CSAKSVNQPQHF.